This T cell receptor (beta chain) derives from a study of shared clonotypes between healthy human individuals. Replicate sorted-subset PCRs were loaded with 150 to 200 ng DNA, about 30,000 T cell genomes. TCRdb keeps only in-frame clones here, not all; method: immunoSEQ multiplex PCR. Of about 1.1 million clones in the sample, approximately 80% are singletons; the top ten hold roughly 0.62%. On this clone: Its antigen remains unknown.

Germline CDR1 is SGHRS and CDR2 is YFSETQ. The CDR3 consists of 13 residues. The trim removed 4 bases at V and 8 bases at J, leaving 8 bases unmatched. Study-level findings and limits: On the whole, naive subsets had larger estimated richness than memory subsets had.

Naive CD45RA+ and memory CD45RA-negative subsets were split from CD4+ cells. The specimen sequenced was memory CD4+ T cells from PBMCs. The subset was: CD45RA-negative fraction. This chain connects TRBV5-1 to TRBJ1-2, with 7 positions matching TRBD1. The sequence came from a man between 18 and 29 years old in good health. Some clones in this sample may be carry-over from other donors' samples. The CDR3 bases are TGCGCCAGCAGCCGCGACAGGGTAGGCGGCTACACCTTC. Amino acids: CASSRDRVGGYTF.